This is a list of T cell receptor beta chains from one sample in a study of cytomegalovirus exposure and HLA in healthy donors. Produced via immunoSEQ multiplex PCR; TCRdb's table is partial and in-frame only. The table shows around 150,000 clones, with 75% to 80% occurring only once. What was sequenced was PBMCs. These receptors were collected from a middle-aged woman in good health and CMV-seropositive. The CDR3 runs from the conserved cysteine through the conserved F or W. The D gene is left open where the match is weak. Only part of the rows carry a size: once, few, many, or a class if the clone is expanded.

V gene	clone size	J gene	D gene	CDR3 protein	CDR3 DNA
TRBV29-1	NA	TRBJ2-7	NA	CSVRDSIHYEQYF	TGCAGCGTCCGGGACTCCATCCACTACGAGCAGTACTTC
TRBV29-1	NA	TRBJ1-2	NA	CSVSGWSNGYTF	TGCAGCGTATCGGGATGGTCAAATGGCTACACCTTC
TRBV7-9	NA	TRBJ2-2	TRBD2	CAKPTGGTGELFF	TGTGCCAAACCCACGGGGGGCACCGGGGAGCTGTTTTTT
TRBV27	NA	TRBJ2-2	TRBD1	CASSSTGTGELFF	TGTGCCAGCAGTTCGACAGGGACCGGGGAGCTGTTTTTT
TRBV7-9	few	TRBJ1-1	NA	CASSLAAGDMAFF	TGTGCCAGCAGCTTAGCGGCAGGGGATATGGCTTTCTTT
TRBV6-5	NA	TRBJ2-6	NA	CASSYSQAAGANVLTF	TGTGCCAGCAGTTACTCGCAGGCCGCTGGGGCCAACGTCCTGACTTTC
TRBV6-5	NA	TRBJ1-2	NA	CASSYLGVIGSSGYTF	TGTGCCAGCAGTTATCTAGGGGTGATCGGTTCTTCTGGCTACACCTTC
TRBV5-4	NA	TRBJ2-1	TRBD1	CASSSDRGPGYEQFF	TGTGCCAGCAGTTCCGACAGGGGGCCGGGCTATGAGCAGTTCTTC
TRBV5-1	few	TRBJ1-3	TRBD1	CASSSVDIGTGNTGNTIYF	TGCGCCAGCAGCTCCGTTGATATCGGGACAGGGAATACTGGAAACACCATATATTTT
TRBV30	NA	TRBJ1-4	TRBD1	CAWSVGTVEKLFF	TGTGCCTGGAGTGTAGGGACAGTTGAAAAACTGTTTTTT
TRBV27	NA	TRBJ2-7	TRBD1	CASSLTVDRGDSYEQYF	TGTGCCAGCAGTCTTACGGTGGACAGGGGGGACTCCTACGAGCAGTACTTC
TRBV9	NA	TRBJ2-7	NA	CASSVSGEPPYEQYF	TGTGCCAGCAGCGTATCGGGGGAACCTCCCTACGAGCAGTACTTC
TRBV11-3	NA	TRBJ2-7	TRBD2	CASSRAGAIYEQYF	TGTGCCAGCAGCCGAGCGGGGGCTATCTACGAGCAGTACTTC
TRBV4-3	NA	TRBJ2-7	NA	CASSQEFDGSEQYF	TGCGCCAGCAGCCAAGAATTTGACGGGAGCGAGCAGTACTTC
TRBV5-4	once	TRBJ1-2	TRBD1	CASSATGNYGYTF	TGTGCCAGCAGCGCGACAGGGAACTATGGCTACACCTTC
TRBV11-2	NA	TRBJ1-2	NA	CASSFNTNYGYTF	TGTGCCAGCAGCTTTAATACTAACTATGGCTACACCTTC
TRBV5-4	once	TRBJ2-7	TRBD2	CASTTSGDSYEQYF	TGTGCCAGCACCACTAGCGGGGACTCCTACGAGCAGTACTTC
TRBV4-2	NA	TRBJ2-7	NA	CASSQEQGGFYEQYF	TGTGCCAGCAGCCAAGAGCAGGGAGGCTTTTACGAGCAGTACTTC
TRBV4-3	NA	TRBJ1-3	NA	CASSQDSQHTSAIYF	TGCGCCAGCAGCCAAGATAGCCAACACACAAGCGCCATATATTTT
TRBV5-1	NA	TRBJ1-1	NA	CASSLGSSNTEAFF	TGCGCCAGCAGCTTGGGCAGTTCCAACACTGAAGCTTTCTTT
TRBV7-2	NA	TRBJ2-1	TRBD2	CASSYAGDNEQFF	TGTGCCAGCAGCTATGCGGGGGATAATGAGCAGTTCTTC
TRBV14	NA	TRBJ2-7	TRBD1	CASSQPGQGFHEQYF	TGTGCCAGCAGCCAACCGGGACAGGGGTTCCACGAGCAGTACTTC
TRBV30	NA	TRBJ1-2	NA	CAWERGWAGYTF	TGTGCCTGGGAAAGGGGTTGGGCTGGCTACACCTTC
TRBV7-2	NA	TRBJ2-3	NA	CASSLANTRNTDTQYF	TGTGCCAGCAGCTTAGCGAATACGCGGAACACAGATACGCAGTATTTT
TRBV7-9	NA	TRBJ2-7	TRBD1	CASSSGRVGQGSYEQYF	TGTGCCAGCAGCTCTGGGCGAGTTGGACAGGGCTCCTACGAGCAGTACTTC
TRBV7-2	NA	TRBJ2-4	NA	CASSTSVRELDIQYF	TGTGCCAGCAGCACCTCGGTCCGGGAATTGGACATTCAGTACTTC
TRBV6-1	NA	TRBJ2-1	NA	CASTNTYNEQFF	TGTGCCAGCACTAATACCTACAATGAGCAGTTCTTC
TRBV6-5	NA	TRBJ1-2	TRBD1	CASSLDRVYGYTF	TGTGCCAGCAGCCTGGACAGGGTCTATGGCTACACCTTC
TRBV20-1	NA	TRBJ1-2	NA	CSAFDSPGYTF	TGCAGTGCTTTCGACAGCCCAGGCTACACCTTC
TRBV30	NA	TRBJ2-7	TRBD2	CAWSGGPFTSGGAGSYEQYF	TGTGCCTGGAGTGGGGGACCTTTTACTAGCGGGGGGGCGGGTTCCTACGAGCAGTACTTC
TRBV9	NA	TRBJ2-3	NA	CASSYVGGDTQYF	TGTGCCAGCAGCTATGTGGGAGGAGATACGCAGTATTTT
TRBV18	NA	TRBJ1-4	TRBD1	CASSPRQGKDEKLFF	TGTGCCAGCTCACCCAGACAGGGAAAGGATGAAAAACTGTTTTTT